This T cell receptor (beta chain) was obtained from a study of identical twins. Findings and limits, study-wide: These conclusions were based on statistical analysis (cross-sectional, not following the same donors). Fewer insertions characterized abundant cord blood beta clonotypes, whereas memory repertoires showed none. Sequences that were out-of-frame, alpha and twin-shared displayed an excess of low generation probability.

This clonotype was counted between two and nine times. Its specificity is unknown. TCRdb called the 5' RACE reads again in MiXCR, with one record for every CDR3 protein. There are some 900,000 distinct CDR3 sequences in the sample; approximately 13% occur only once, and under 2% lies in the top ten. There are 17 residues in the CDR3. V dropped 1 base and J dropped 2; count of bases not matched to a gene: 2. Germline V gene data show CDR1 as KGHDR and CDR2 as SFDVKD. This same sample was also taken into another study, of yellow fever vaccine responses in identical twins.

Sequencing input: PBMCs. This chain connects TRBV24-1 to TRBJ2-2, with 11 positions matching TRBD2. This TCR derives from a woman between 18 and 29 years old in good health. The chain's CDR3 is CATSDFGTSGNTGELFF. CDR3 coding DNA: TGTGCCACCAGTGATTTCGGGACTAGCGGTAACACCGGGGAGCTGTTTTTT.